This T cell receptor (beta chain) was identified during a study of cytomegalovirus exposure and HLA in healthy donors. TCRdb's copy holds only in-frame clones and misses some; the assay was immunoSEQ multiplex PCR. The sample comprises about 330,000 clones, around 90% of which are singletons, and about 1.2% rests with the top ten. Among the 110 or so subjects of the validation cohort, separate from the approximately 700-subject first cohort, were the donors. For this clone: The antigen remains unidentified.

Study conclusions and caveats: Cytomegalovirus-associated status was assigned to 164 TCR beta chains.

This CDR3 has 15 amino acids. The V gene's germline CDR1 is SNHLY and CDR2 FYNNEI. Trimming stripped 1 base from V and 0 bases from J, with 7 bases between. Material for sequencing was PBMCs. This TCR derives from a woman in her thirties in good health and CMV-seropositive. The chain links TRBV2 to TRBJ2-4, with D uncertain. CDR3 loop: CASSEEWLAKNIQYF. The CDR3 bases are TGTGCCAGCAGTGAAGAGTGGTTAGCCAAAAACATTCAGTACTTC.